A single sample gave rise to the 25 T cell receptor beta chains below, sequenced in a study of cytomegalovirus exposure and HLA in healthy donors (dated by TCRdb to the late 2010s). Library creation used the immunoSEQ multiplex PCR assay. The multiplex PCR relied on a mix of 60 forward primers for TCR Vbeta segments and 13 reverse primers for TCR Jbeta segments. The source is immuneACCESS, and TCRdb retained only in-frame sequences with V and J called. Part of the clones is not carried over; for the studies checked, unresolved V genes explain less than half of this, and the remainder is unexplained. The sample has under 200,000 clones on record, roughly 13% of them singletons. The leading ten clones occupy 7.8% of the sample. Sequenced: PBMCs. Receptors originate from a man aged 50 to 60 in good health and CMV-seropositive.

With respect to this clone: The same CDR3 is also encoded by other DNA sequences in this sample. The chain is built from TRBV5-1 and TRBJ1-3; no definite D call. The ends were cut back, 5 bases at V and 0 bases at J, with 12 bases in the middle. Looked up from germline, CDR1 is SGHRS and CDR2 is YFSETQ. The CDR3 totals 15 residues. The CDR3 sequence is CASSEDLNSGNTIYF. In DNA form, the CDR3 reads TGCGCCAGCAGTGAGGACTTAAACTCTGGAAACACCATATATTTT.

V gene TRBV5-1 combines with J gene TRBJ1-4, with TRBD1 matching over 8 bases. V was clipped by 1 base and J by 7 bases; unmatched bases: 9. This CDR3 region has 16 residues. Germline CDR1 SGHRS, CDR2 YFSETQ. The DNA for the CDR3 is TGCGCCAGCAGCTTGTTCGCGCAGGGGGCTTCTGAAAAACTGTTTTTT. It yields the protein CASSLFAQGASEKLFF.

V gene TRBV25-1 combines with J gene TRBJ1-2, with D possibly being TRBD1 (6 bases). The V and J ends lost 2 bases and 3 bases respectively, with 10 bases between them. The CDR3 totals 14 residues. CDR1 is MGHDK and CDR2 is SYGVNS in the germline V gene. The chain's CDR3 is CASSEMGQDYGYTF. The DNA for the CDR3 is TGTGCCAGCAGTGAAATGGGACAAGACTATGGCTACACCTTC.

This chain connects TRBV4-1 to TRBJ2-7; 10 bases map to TRBD1. The CDR3 contains 16 residues. Germline CDR1 MGHRA, CDR2 YSYEKL. The junction had 3 bases not matched to a gene; V was cut back by 1 base and J by 0 bases. DNA of the CDR3: TGCGCCAGCAGCCAAGTGGGACAGGGGAACTCCTACGAGCAGTACTTC. It is translated as CASSQVGQGNSYEQYF.

This sequence joins TRBV11-3 and TRBJ1-6; no clear D gene. The germline gives CDR1 SGHNT, CDR2 YENEEA. Trimming removed 6 bases from V and 0 bases from J, with 6 bases in between. The CDR3 covers 14 residues. Written as DNA, the CDR3 is TGTGCCAGCAGTTTTAGCTCCTATAATTCACCCCTCCACTTT. The encoded protein is CASSFSSYNSPLHF.

CDR3 loop: CASSTPSRGGSYNEQFF. Here the CDR3 DNA reads TGTGCCAGCAGCACCCCTTCGCGGGGGGGCTCCTACAATGAGCAGTTCTTC. The chain combines TRBV7-2 with TRBJ2-1; TRBD2 matches 9 bases. CDR3 length: 17 residues. From germline, CDR1 is SGHTA and CDR2 FQGNSA. Trimming took 5 bases from V and 0 from J; bases not matched to a gene: 8.

Concerning this clone itself: At one of its ends the junction is not consistent with the germline gene, which may arise from a read error. The V and J genes are TRBV7-7 and TRBJ2-7, with D perhaps matching TRBD2 (6 bases). CDR3 size: 13 residues. The germline CDR1 and CDR2 sequences are SSHAT and FNYEAQ (reference sequence). CDR3 nucleotides: TGTGCTAGCAGCTTAGATCACGGGGGCGAGCAGTACTTC. It yields the protein CASSLDHGGEQYF.

The table lists this clone with a few counts. The rearrangement links TRBV7-2 to TRBJ2-7; TRBD1 agrees at 8 bases. V lost 4 bases to trimming and J lost 3 bases; unmatched junction nucleotides: 2. CDR3 size: 13 residues. Germline V gene data show CDR1 as SGHTA and CDR2 as FQGNSA. The CDR3 protein is CASSSDRGYEQYF. DNA of the CDR3: TGTGCCAGCAGCTCTGACAGGGGCTACGAGCAGTACTTC.

The rearrangement joins TRBV5-4 to TRBJ2-3, with 7 bases matching TRBD2. The junction had 8 bases not matched to a gene; V was cut back by 0 bases and J by 1 base. This CDR3 is 17 amino acids long. The germline CDR1 and CDR2 sequences are SGHNT and YYREEE (reference sequence). CDR3 residues: CASSLEGGGYGTDTQYF. CDR3 coding DNA: TGTGCCAGCAGCTTGGAGGGCGGGGGTTATGGCACAGATACGCAGTATTTT.

J is TRBJ1-1 and V is TRBV25-1; unclear D gene. This CDR3 has 13 residues. Trimming removed 8 bases from V and 1 base from J, with 11 bases in between. Per germline, CDR1 MGHDK and CDR2 SYGVNS. CDR3 region: CASGPTGNTEAFF. The DNA of the CDR3 is TGTGCCAGCGGTCCTACGGGGAACACTGAAGCTTTCTTT.

This chain joins TRBV4-3 and TRBJ2-3; TRBD1 matches 7 bases. V shed 0 bases, J shed 4 bases, and the junction held 4 bases outside the gene matches. CDR1 LGHNA and CDR2 YSLEER come from the germline V gene. This CDR3 has 15 residues. The CDR3 sequence: CASSQEGTVADTQYF. CDR3 nucleotides: TGCGCCAGCAGCCAAGAGGGGACAGTGGCAGATACGCAGTATTTT.

This clone was observed a few times. The chain has TRBV7-9 and TRBJ1-2; D not certain. This CDR3 comprises 15 residues. Trimming left V 6 bases short and J 6 bases short, with 20 bases between. Germline V gene data show CDR1 as SEHNR and CDR2 as FQNEAQ (reference sequence). CDR3 in DNA: TGTGCCAGCAGACAAAACGCAGCGGGGAATAATGGCTACACCTTC. It encodes CASRQNAAGNNGYTF.

The CDR3 DNA reads as TGTGCCAGCAGCTTGGAACGGTTGGGCAGGGCTGGCTATGGCTACACCTTC. It yields the protein CASSLERLGRAGYGYTF. This chain joins TRBV5-8 and TRBJ1-2, with D possibly TRBD1 on 5 matching bases. The CDR3 covers 17 residues. Deletions cut 0 bases from V and 4 bases from J, with 19 bases between. The germline gives CDR1 SGHTS, CDR2 YDEGEE.

This clone was counted between two and nine times. The chain uses TRBV6-5 and TRBJ1-1; D unclear. Deletions cut 3 bases from V and 1 base from J, with 3 bases between. The CDR3 totals 12 residues. The germline CDR1 and CDR2 sequences are MNHEY and SVGAGI. CDR3 nucleotides: TGTGCCAGCAGTTATAGGAACACTGAAGCTTTCTTT. Its translation is CASSYRNTEAFF.

The V call is TRBV2, the J call TRBJ2-1, with D perhaps matching TRBD2 (6 bases). This CDR3 has 16 residues. CDR1 is SNHLY and CDR2 is FYNNEI in the germline V gene. Trimming removed 3 bases from V and 1 base from J, with 13 bases in between. CDR3 DNA sequence: TGTGCCAGCAGTGATAGATTTAGCGGATCCTACAATGAGCAGTTCTTC. As protein: CASSDRFSGSYNEQFF.

This clone came up a few times. V is TRBV6-1 and J is TRBJ2-1; TRBD1 might be the D (6 bases). The CDR3 is made up of 14 amino acids. CDR1 MNHNS and CDR2 SASEGT come from the germline V gene. With 6 bases removed from V and 8 bases from J, the gap between germline ends came to 17 bases. In DNA form, the CDR3 reads TGTGCCAGCAGCGGGCTGGGGGCAAGTTATGAGCAGTTCTTC. It is translated as CASSGLGASYEQFF.

This clone was observed a handful of times. The genes are TRBV7-9 and TRBJ2-3; TRBD1 aligns across 11 bases. The CDR3 has 13 residues. CDR1 and CDR2 (germline): SEHNR, FQNEAQ (reference sequence). The trim removed 5 bases at V and 14 bases at J, leaving 9 bases unmatched. The CDR3 DNA sequence: TGTGCCAGCAGCCTGGAGTTGGGGACAGGGGGGTATTTT. This sequence encodes CASSLELGTGGYF.

This chain joins TRBV7-9 and TRBJ1-1, with D possibly being TRBD1 (6 bases). Trimming left V 3 bases short and J 3 bases short, with 14 bases between. The CDR3 runs to 15 residues. Germline loops: CDR1 SEHNR, CDR2 FQNEAQ (reference sequence). For the CDR3, the DNA is TGTGCCAGCAGCTTCCACAGGGCCGGCGACACTGAAGCTTTCTTT. This translates into CASSFHRAGDTEAFF.

The chain is built from TRBV28 and TRBJ1-5, with 7 bases identical to TRBD1. Trimming cost V 5 bases and J 9 bases; bases outside gene matches: 7. CDR3 size: 13 residues. The germline CDR1 and CDR2 sequences are MDHEN and SYDVKM. Here the CDR3 DNA reads TGTGCCAGCAGTCAGGGGGATTCGGGGCCCCAGCATTTT. It yields the protein CASSQGDSGPQHF.

This clone appeared a single time. The genes are TRBV19 and TRBJ2-5; 11 bases fit TRBD2. CDR1 is LNHDA and CDR2 is SQIVND in the germline V gene (reference sequence). Trimming at V came to 5 bases and at J to 5 bases, leaving 4 bases not matched to a gene. The CDR3 spans 14 residues. In nucleotides, the CDR3 is TGTGCCAGTAGTCCTAGCGGGGGGTGGGAGACCCAGTACTTC. Residues: CASSPSGGWETQYF.

The V gene is TRBV6-1, the J gene TRBJ1-4; D might be TRBD1 (6 bases). The germline CDR1 and CDR2 sequences are MNHNS and SASEGT. This CDR3 has 15 amino acids. V dropped 2 bases and J dropped 8 bases, with 15 bases sitting between them. CDR3: CASSELDSAREKLFF. The CDR3 nucleotides read TGTGCCAGCAGTGAATTGGACAGCGCTCGGGAAAAACTGTTTTTT.

The chain uses TRBV30 and TRBJ2-7, with D maybe TRBD1 (5 bases). The CDR3 consists of 11 residues. The V gene's germline CDR1 is GTSNPN and CDR2 SVGIG (reference sequence). V was trimmed by 6 bases and J by 7 bases, leaving 13 bases between them. This CDR3 reads CACRGSREQYF. Written as DNA, the CDR3 is TGTGCCTGTAGGGGCTCAAGGGAGCAGTACTTC.

A few counts support this clone. In DNA form, the CDR3 reads TGTGCCAGCAGGCGAGACAGGGAAAGCAATCAGCCCCAGCATTTT. Residues: CASRRDRESNQPQHF. V is TRBV4-2 and J is TRBJ1-5, with 7 bases aligning to TRBD1. Germline V gene lookup returns CDR1 LGHNA and CDR2 YNFKEQ. V was pared by 6 bases and J by 1 base, with 6 bases of the junction left unmatched. The CDR3 length is 15 residues.

This chain uses TRBV6-5 with TRBJ2-3; tentative D call: TRBD1 (6 bases). V was shortened by 8 bases and J by 5 bases, with 14 bases between the two germline ends. Per germline, CDR1 MNHEY and CDR2 SVGAGI. The length of the CDR3 is 13 residues. The CDR3 loop reads CASRRGRGDTQYF. CDR3 coding DNA: TGTGCCAGCCGCAGGGGACGGGGAGATACGCAGTATTTT.

The chain has TRBV5-4 and TRBJ1-3; 9 bases line up with TRBD1. CDR3 length: 18 residues. J lost 0 bases, V lost 1 base, and 8 bases had no gene match. Germline values: CDR1 SGHNT, CDR2 YYREEE (reference sequence). CDR3 protein: CASSLPDRGPSSGNTIYF. The CDR3 region has the DNA TGTGCCAGCAGCTTGCCGGACAGGGGACCCAGCTCTGGAAACACCATATATTTT.